The 27 T cell receptor beta chains below all came from one sample that was sequenced in a study of CD8 T cells in Susac syndrome. RNA amounts of 0.5 to 1 ug underwent reverse transcription with random hexamers. From the immunoSEQ multiplex PCR reads, TCRdb called clonotypes with MiXCR, one entry per CDR3 protein. Seen here are about 120,000 distinct CDR3 sequences, 80% to 95% observed once, and the top ten hold around 0.15%. The sample comprised CD4+ T cells from PBMCs. The receptors derive from a human donor in good health.

This clonotype occurred once. The chain has TRBV19 and TRBJ2-7, with D perhaps TRBD1 (5 bases). The CDR3 consists of 15 residues. The V end was cut by 4 bases, the J end by 5 bases, with 18 bases between. Germline V gene data show CDR1 as LNHDA and CDR2 as SQIVND (reference sequence). The CDR3 is CASSTPKLGRDEQYF. The CDR3 DNA reads TGTGCCAGTAGTACACCGAAACTCGGCAGGGACGAGCAGTACTTC.

The rearrangement uses TRBV7-2 and TRBJ2-2; D unresolved. V shed 1 base and J shed 3 bases, with 6 bases lying between them. CDR3 size: 14 residues. Germline-derived CDR1 and CDR2 are SGHTA and FQGNSA. CDR3 region: CASSLGTYTGELFF. The CDR3, as DNA: TGTGCCAGCAGCTTAGGGACGTACACCGGGGAGCTGTTTTTT.

The rearrangement links TRBV6-1 to TRBJ1-5; possible D gene TRBD1, 6 bases. Trimming pared 4 bases from V and 9 bases from J, leaving 10 bases between. Germline-derived CDR1 and CDR2 are MNHNS and SASEGT. The CDR3 has 12 amino acids. CDR3 DNA: TGTGCCAGCAGTGGGCAGGGGAGGCCCCAGCATTTT. Amino acids: CASSGQGRPQHF.

The V gene is TRBV5-1, the J gene TRBJ1-4; no clear D gene. V was clipped by 1 base and J by 8 bases, with 12 bases between them. CDR1 and CDR2 (germline): SGHRS, YFSETQ. CDR3 length: 14 amino acids. The CDR3 region is CASSLSTGDEKLFF. The CDR3 DNA sequence: TGCGCCAGCAGCTTGTCAACCGGTGACGAAAAACTGTTTTTT.

The chain employs TRBV20-1 and TRBJ1-2; 8 nucleotides match TRBD1. With 3 bases clipped from V and 7 bases from J, the junction kept 4 bases outside the gene matches. The CDR3 contains 12 residues. CDR1 is DFQATT and CDR2 is SNEGSKA in the germline V gene (reference sequence). CDR3 DNA: TGCAGTGCTAGCGACAGGGGCTCTGGCTACACCTTC. Its protein is CSASDRGSGYTF.

As concerns this clonotype: Since the CDR3 does not end with the conserved phenylalanine or tryptophan, this likely comes from a read error. The chain links TRBV29-1 to TRBJ2-7; no clear D gene. CDR3 length equals 11 residues. Germline V lookup: CDR1 SQVTM, CDR2 ANQGSEA. V was pared by 4 bases and J by 2 bases, with 6 bases between. CDR3 protein: CSVVHTYEQYL. CDR3 DNA sequence: TGCAGCGTTGTTCACACCTACGAGCAGTACCTC.

This clonotype showed up just a few times. V is TRBV6-2 or TRBV6-3 and J is TRBJ1-1; TRBD1 agrees at 9 bases. The trim removed 5 bases at V and 4 bases at J, leaving 5 bases unmatched. Looked up from germline, CDR1 is MNHEY and CDR2 is SVGEGT. This CDR3 comprises 14 residues. The CDR3 sequence is CASSQQGAGTEAFF. The CDR3 DNA sequence: TGTGCCAGCAGTCAACAGGGGGCTGGCACTGAAGCTTTCTTT.

The J gene is TRBJ1-5, the V gene TRBV6-6, with 7 bases aligning to TRBD1. V shed 2 bases, J shed 7 bases, and the junction held 2 bases outside the gene matches. This CDR3 contains 13 residues. Germline V lookup: CDR1 MNHNY, CDR2 SVGAGI (reference sequence). The CDR3 region has the DNA TGTGCCAGCAGTTACGGGACAGAACAGCCCCAGCATTTT. It encodes CASSYGTEQPQHF.

CDR3 nucleotides: TGTGCCTGGAGTGTAAACCGGTACAATGAGCAGTTCTTC. This gives the protein CAWSVNRYNEQFF. V gene TRBV30 combines with J gene TRBJ2-1; unclear D gene. V lost 0 bases and J 4 bases, leaving 7 bases between the germline ends. Germline V gene lookup returns CDR1 GTSNPN and CDR2 SVGIG (reference sequence). The CDR3 runs to 13 residues.

The chain is built from TRBV7-3 and TRBJ2-7; a possible D gene is TRBD2 (7 bases). V was clipped by 5 bases and J by 6 bases, with 17 bases between them. The CDR3 is 14 amino acids. Germline V CDR1 and CDR2: SGHTA, FQGTGA. The CDR3 region has the DNA TGTGCCAGCAGCGAGAGCGGGACACCGGGCGAGCAGTACTTC. It translates to CASSESGTPGEQYF.

The V and J genes are TRBV3-1 and TRBJ2-3, with D uncertain. CDR3 length: 13 amino acids. The germline V gene encodes CDR1 LGHDT and CDR2 YNNKEL (reference sequence). The V end lost 3 bases, the J end lost 0 bases, and 4 bases lay between the germline ends. CDR3 residues: CASSHISTDTQYF. The CDR3 nucleotides read TGTGCCAGCAGCCACATAAGCACAGATACGCAGTATTTT.

The CDR3 spells CASRVGNYGYTF. The CDR3 DNA sequence: TGTGCCAGCAGGGTGGGGAACTATGGCTACACCTTC. The rearrangement links TRBV6-5 to TRBJ1-2; no clear D gene. Germline V lookup: CDR1 MNHEY, CDR2 SVGAGI. There are 12 residues in the CDR3. V was clipped by 6 bases and J by 2 bases, with 7 bases between them.

This rearrangement joins TRBV4-1 to TRBJ2-2; D call uncertain. The CDR3 consists of 15 residues. Germline V gene sequence: CDR1 MGHRA, CDR2 YSYEKL. V gave up 3 bases and J gave up 4 bases, with 12 bases separating them. This CDR3 reads CASSHDPQLTGELFF. The CDR3 coding sequence is TGCGCCAGCAGCCACGATCCACAGCTCACCGGGGAGCTGTTTTTT.

The V gene is TRBV6-5, the J gene TRBJ1-1; 7 bases fit TRBD1. Germline V gene sequence: CDR1 MNHEY, CDR2 SVGAGI. V was clipped by 7 bases and J by 1 base; unmatched bases: 6. The CDR3 contains 14 residues. CDR3 in DNA: TGTGCCAGCAACTTCGACAGGGCGAACACTGAAGCTTTCTTT. Residues: CASNFDRANTEAFF.

The chain is built from TRBV9 and TRBJ2-2; D gene uncertain. Trimming removed 2 bases from V and 4 bases from J, with 3 bases in between. This CDR3 is 12 amino acids long. CDR1 is SGDLS and CDR2 is YYNGEE in the germline V gene. The CDR3 region has the DNA TGTGCCAGCAGCGTTTTCACCGGGGAGCTGTTTTTT. It codes for CASSVFTGELFF.

This clonotype appeared once. This sequence joins TRBV2 and TRBJ2-3; possible D gene TRBD1, 6 bases. Trimming removed 2 bases at V and 4 bases at J, with 7 bases between. The CDR3 is 13 amino acids. Germline V lookup: CDR1 SNHLY, CDR2 FYNNEI. For the CDR3, the DNA is TGTGCCAGCAGTGAATGGGGGCCAGATACGCAGTATTTT. Translation: CASSEWGPDTQYF.

The chain links TRBV28 to TRBJ2-7, with TRBD2 matching 7 bases. Germline CDR1 reads MDHEN; CDR2 reads SYDVKM. The length of the CDR3 is 13 residues. Trimming removed 7 bases from V and 4 bases from J; junction bases left unmatched: 7. The CDR3 loop reads CASMASGSYEQYF. The CDR3 nucleotides are TGTGCCAGCATGGCTAGCGGATCATACGAGCAGTACTTC. The full variable domain, its missing parts supplied by reference TRBV28 and TRBJ2-7, is DVKVTQSSRYLVKRTGEKVFLECVQDMDHENMFWYRQDPGLGLRLIYFSYDVKMKEKGDIPEGYSVSREKKERFSLILESASTNQTSMYLCASMASGSYEQYFGPGTRLTVT.

The chain uses TRBV3-1 and TRBJ1-2; 7 positions match TRBD1. In germline, CDR1 is LGHDT, CDR2 YNNKEL (reference sequence). With V trimmed by 1 base and J by 2 bases, 7 bases remained unmatched. CDR3 length: 16 residues. The CDR3 region is CASSQVTGAGNYGYTF. As DNA, the CDR3 is TGTGCCAGCAGCCAAGTAACAGGGGCTGGGAACTATGGCTACACCTTC.

The genes are TRBV6-2 or TRBV6-3 and TRBJ1-2; no definite D call. Germline CDR1 and CDR2: MNHEY and SVGEGT. V dropped 6 bases and J dropped 4 bases, with 18 bases sitting between them. The length of the CDR3 is 15 residues. The CDR3 DNA reads TGTGCCAGCAGCTTCGGACCGACACGGTTCTATGGCTACACCTTC. Translated, it gives CASSFGPTRFYGYTF.

This clonotype was counted only a few times. The genes are TRBV9 and TRBJ1-1; D is undetermined. Germline V gene data show CDR1 as SGDLS and CDR2 as YYNGEE. With 4 bases removed from V and 0 bases from J, the gap between germline ends came to 13 bases. The CDR3 runs 15 residues. The chain's CDR3 is CASSPGDGLNTEAFF. CDR3 nucleotides: TGTGCCAGCAGCCCCGGAGACGGATTGAACACTGAAGCTTTCTTT.

CDR3: CASSQDRGQPQHF. The CDR3 DNA is TGCGCCAGCAGCCAAGACAGGGGACAGCCCCAGCATTTT. The chain has TRBV4-3 and TRBJ1-5, with TRBD1 as a possible D gene (6 bases). Germline V gives CDR1 LGHNA, CDR2 YSLEER. The length of the CDR3 is 13 residues. Trimming shortened V by 0 bases and J by 7 bases, and 7 bases separated the two germline ends.

This chain links TRBV3-1 with TRBJ1-2; TRBD1 matches 7 bases. Trimming took 6 bases from V and 6 from J; bases not matched to a gene: 10. CDR3 length: 14 residues. The V gene's germline CDR1 is LGHDT and CDR2 YNNKEL (reference sequence). The CDR3 protein is CASSRTGYGDGYTF. The CDR3 nucleotides are TGTGCCAGCAGTAGGACAGGATATGGGGATGGCTACACCTTC.

CDR3 sequence: CASSRDAPPQETQYF. The CDR3 DNA reads as TGTGCCAGCAGCCGGGACGCACCTCCCCAAGAGACCCAGTACTTC. The J gene is TRBJ2-5, the V gene TRBV14; D may be TRBD1 or TRBD2 (5 bases each). Trimming took 4 bases from V and 1 from J, leaving 13 bases between them. The CDR3 sequence is 15 residues long. Germline loops: CDR1 SGHDN, CDR2 FVKESK.

J is TRBJ2-1 and V is TRBV10-2, with D perhaps matching TRBD2 (7 bases). CDR3 length: 16 amino acids. Germline V gene lookup returns CDR1 WSHSY and CDR2 SAAADI. V lost 7 bases and J lost 0, with 16 bases in between. The CDR3: CASNPRGGVSYNEQFF. In nucleotides, the CDR3 is TGCGCCAGCAACCCCAGGGGAGGGGTCTCCTACAATGAGCAGTTCTTC.

This rearrangement joins TRBV4-1 to TRBJ2-7; 9 positions match TRBD1. Germline CDR1 MGHRA, CDR2 YSYEKL. The CDR3 loop spans 16 amino acids. The trim removed 2 bases at V and 3 bases at J, leaving 8 bases unmatched. The CDR3 here is CASSQSRDRAFYEQYF. CDR3 sequence (DNA): TGCGCCAGCAGCCAATCCCGGGACAGGGCGTTCTACGAGCAGTACTTC.

The gene calls are TRBV3-1 and TRBJ2-1, with TRBD2 identical over 13 bases. Germline values: CDR1 LGHDT, CDR2 YNNKEL (reference sequence). J was trimmed by 0 bases and V by 5 bases; bases with no gene match: 13. The CDR3 runs 20 residues. This chain's CDR3 is CASSFFGLAGDSSSYNEQFF. CDR3 nucleotides: TGTGCCAGCAGCTTTTTTGGACTAGCGGGAGACTCAAGCTCCTACAATGAGCAGTTCTTC.

The rearrangement uses TRBV7-9 and TRBJ1-5; possible D gene TRBD1, 5 bases. V dropped 2 bases and J dropped 0 bases, with 8 bases sitting between them. The CDR3 has 15 residues. The V gene's germline CDR1 is SEHNR and CDR2 FQNEAQ (reference sequence). This chain's CDR3 is CASSLTGDSNQPQHF. The CDR3 DNA is TGTGCCAGCAGCTTAACAGGCGATAGCAATCAGCCCCAGCATTTT.